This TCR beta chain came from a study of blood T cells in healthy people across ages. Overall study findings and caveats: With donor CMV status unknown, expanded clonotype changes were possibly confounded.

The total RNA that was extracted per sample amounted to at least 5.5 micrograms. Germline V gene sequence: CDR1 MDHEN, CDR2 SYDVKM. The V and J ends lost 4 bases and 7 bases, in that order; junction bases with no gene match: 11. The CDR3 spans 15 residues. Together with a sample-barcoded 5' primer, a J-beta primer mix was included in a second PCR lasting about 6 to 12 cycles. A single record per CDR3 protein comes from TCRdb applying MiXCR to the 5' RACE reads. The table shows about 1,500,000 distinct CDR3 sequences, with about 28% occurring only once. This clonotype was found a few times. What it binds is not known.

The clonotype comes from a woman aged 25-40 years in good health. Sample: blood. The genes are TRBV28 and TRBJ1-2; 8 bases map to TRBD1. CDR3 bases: TGTGCCAGCAGTTCTCCCCATACAGGGGGGGCTGGCTACACCTTC. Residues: CASSSPHTGGAGYTF.